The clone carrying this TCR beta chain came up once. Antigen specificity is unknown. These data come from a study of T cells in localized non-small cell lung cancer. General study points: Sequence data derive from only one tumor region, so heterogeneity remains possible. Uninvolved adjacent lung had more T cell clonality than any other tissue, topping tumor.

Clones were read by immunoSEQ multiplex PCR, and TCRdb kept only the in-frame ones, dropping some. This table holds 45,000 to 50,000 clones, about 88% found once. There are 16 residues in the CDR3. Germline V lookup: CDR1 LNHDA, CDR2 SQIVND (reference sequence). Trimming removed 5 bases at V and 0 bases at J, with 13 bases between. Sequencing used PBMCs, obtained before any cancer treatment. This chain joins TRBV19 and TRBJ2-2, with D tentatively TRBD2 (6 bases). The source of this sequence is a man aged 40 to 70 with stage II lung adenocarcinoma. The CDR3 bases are TGTGCCAGTAGTCTAGGGGAGGCCGCGAACACCGGGGAGCTGTTTTTT. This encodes CASSLGEAANTGELFF.